Listed here are 6 T cell receptor beta chains from one sample, sequenced in a study of T-cell reconstitution after alpha-beta-depleted transplantation in children. Using unique molecular identifiers, the investigators prepared the TCRbeta library. Each CDR3 protein is one row after TCRdb ran MiXCR on the PCR reads. The sample lists some 840,000 distinct CDR3 sequences, roughly 15% occurring once. Sequencing used PBMCs, mostly from graft donor cells, obtained 360 days after TCRalphabeta/CD19-depleted stem cell transplant. These receptor sequences come from a male patient under 18 who had a stem cell transplant for acute lymphoblastic leukemia, so the T cells may come from the graft donor.

V is TRBV5-1 and J is TRBJ2-5; TRBD1 matches 11 bases. The CDR3 loop spans 18 amino acids. Unmatched junction bases numbered 13, after V lost 4 bases and J lost 2 bases. The germline CDR1 and CDR2 sequences are SGHRS and YFSETQ. The CDR3 loop is CASSPLKLGQGVQETQYF. The DNA for the CDR3 is TGCGCCAGCAGCCCTCTAAAATTGGGACAGGGGGTTCAAGAGACCCAGTACTTC.

This rearrangement joins TRBV20-1 to TRBJ1-5; D remains unclear. This CDR3 region has 15 residues. In germline, CDR1 is DFQATT, CDR2 SNEGSKA (reference sequence). With 3 bases removed from V and 4 bases from J, the gap between germline ends came to 16 bases. The CDR3 spells CSASEGSVRNQPQHF. The DNA of the CDR3 is TGCAGTGCTAGCGAGGGTTCTGTGAGGAATCAGCCCCAGCATTTT.

V gene TRBV20-1 combines with J gene TRBJ2-7; D is undetermined. V was shortened by 4 bases and J by 2 bases, with 9 bases between the two germline ends. The CDR3 runs to 12 residues. Per germline, CDR1 DFQATT and CDR2 SNEGSKA (reference sequence). CDR3 sequence (DNA): TGCAGTGCTACGTTGAAGACCTACGAGCAGTACTTC. Amino acid sequence: CSATLKTYEQYF.

This chain uses TRBV10-2 with TRBJ2-5; tentative D call: TRBD1 (6 bases). From germline, CDR1 is WSHSY and CDR2 SAAADI. The CDR3 sequence is 13 residues long. The V end lost 6 bases, the J end lost 0 bases, and 8 bases lay between the germline ends. For the CDR3, the DNA is TGCGCCAGCAGAAGACAGGACCAAGAGACCCAGTACTTC. Translation: CASRRQDQETQYF.

This chain uses TRBV5-1 with TRBJ2-7, with TRBD2 matching over 13 bases. Looked up from germline, CDR1 is SGHRS and CDR2 is YFSETQ. V lost 3 bases, J lost 3 bases, and 3 bases stayed unmatched. There are 15 residues in the CDR3. The CDR3 DNA sequence: TGCGCCAGCAGCTGGGGACTAGCGGGGTTCTACGAGCAGTACTTC. It codes for CASSWGLAGFYEQYF. Combining the CDR3 with reference TRBV5-1 and TRBJ2-7 gives the whole variable domain KAGVTQTPRYLIKTRGQQVTLSCSPISGHRSVSWYQQTPGQGLQFLFEYFSETQRNKGNFPGRFSGRQFSNSRSEMNVSTLELGDSALYLCASSWGLAGFYEQYFGPGTRLTVT.

The rearrangement uses TRBV11-2 and TRBJ2-2; 14 bases match TRBD2. V gave up 5 bases and J gave up 0 bases; unmatched junction bases: 5. CDR1 SGHAT and CDR2 FQNNGV come from the germline V gene. The CDR3 is 18 amino acids. The CDR3 bases are TGTGCCAGCAGCCGGCGACTAGCGGGAGGGACGAACACCGGGGAGCTGTTTTTT. This translates into CASSRRLAGGTNTGELFF.